This T cell receptor (beta chain) was recorded in a study of OX40 agonist ivuxolimab in advanced cancers. The CDR3 sequence is 17 residues long. Germline CDR1 LNHDA, CDR2 SQIVND (reference sequence). The V and J ends lost 8 bases and 0 bases respectively, with 19 bases between them. This clone was seen once. The antigen is undetermined. Clones were read by immunoSEQ multiplex PCR, and TCRdb kept only the in-frame ones, dropping some. The repertoire has tens of thousands of clones, roughly 90% of them found once; the top ten carry 15% to 20%. Overall study findings and caveats: At doses 0.1 to 3.0 mg/kg, CD4+ and CD8+ clones expanded.

The source was CD4+ or CD8+ T cells sorted from blood, collected in a trial of the OX40 agonist ivuxolimab. The chain employs TRBV19 and TRBJ2-2; tentative D call: TRBD1 (6 bases). This sequence was found in an adult with an advanced solid tumor such as melanoma, head and neck, liver or kidney cancer. The chain's CDR3 is CASQLQGGLANTGELFF. The CDR3 nucleotides are TGTGCCAGTCAATTACAGGGCGGACTGGCGAACACCGGGGAGCTGTTTTTT.